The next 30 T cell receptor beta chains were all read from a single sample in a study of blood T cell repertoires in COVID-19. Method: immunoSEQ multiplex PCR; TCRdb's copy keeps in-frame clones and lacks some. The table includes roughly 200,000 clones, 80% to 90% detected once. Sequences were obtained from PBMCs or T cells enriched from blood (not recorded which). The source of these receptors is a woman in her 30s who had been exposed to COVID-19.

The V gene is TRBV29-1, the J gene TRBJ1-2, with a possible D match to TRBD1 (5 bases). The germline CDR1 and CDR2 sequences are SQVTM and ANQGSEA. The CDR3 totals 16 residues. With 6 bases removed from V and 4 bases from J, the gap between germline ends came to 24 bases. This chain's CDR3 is CSVPDSGDWGTYGYTF. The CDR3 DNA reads TGCAGCGTCCCTGACAGTGGGGATTGGGGTACCTATGGCTACACCTTC.

CDR3 sequence: CASNPASGVETQYF. The CDR3 coding sequence is TGTGCCAGCAACCCGGCTAGCGGGGTTGAGACCCAGTACTTC. The chain combines TRBV2 with TRBJ2-5; 9 bases agree with TRBD2. Looked up from germline, CDR1 is SNHLY and CDR2 is FYNNEI. V lost 7 bases to trimming and J lost 5 bases; unmatched junction nucleotides: 8. The CDR3 length is 14 residues.

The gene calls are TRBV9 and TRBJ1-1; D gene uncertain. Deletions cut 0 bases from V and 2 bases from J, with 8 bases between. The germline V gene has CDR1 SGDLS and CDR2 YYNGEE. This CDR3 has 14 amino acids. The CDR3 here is CASSVVNTNTEAFF. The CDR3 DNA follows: TGTGCCAGCAGCGTAGTTAACACCAACACTGAAGCTTTCTTT.

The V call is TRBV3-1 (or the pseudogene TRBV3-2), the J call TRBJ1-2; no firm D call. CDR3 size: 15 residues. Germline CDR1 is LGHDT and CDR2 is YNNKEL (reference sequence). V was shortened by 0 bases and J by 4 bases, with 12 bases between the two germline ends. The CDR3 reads CASSQDQDRGYGYTF. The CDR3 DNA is TGTGCCAGCAGCCAAGATCAAGACCGAGGCTATGGCTACACCTTC.

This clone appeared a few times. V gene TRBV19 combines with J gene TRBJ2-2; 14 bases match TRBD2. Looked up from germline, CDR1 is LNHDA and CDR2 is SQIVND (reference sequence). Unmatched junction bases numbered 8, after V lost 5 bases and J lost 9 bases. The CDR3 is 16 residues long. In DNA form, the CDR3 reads TGTGCCAGTAGTCTCCAGAGGACTAGCGGGGGGAGGGAGCTGTTTTTT. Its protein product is CASSLQRTSGGRELFF.

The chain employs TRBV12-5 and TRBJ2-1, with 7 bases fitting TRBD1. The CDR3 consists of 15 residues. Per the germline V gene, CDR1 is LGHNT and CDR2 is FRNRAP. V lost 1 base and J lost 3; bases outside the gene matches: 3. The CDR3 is CASGLDRGSYNEQFF. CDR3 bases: TGTGCTAGTGGTTTGGACAGGGGAAGCTACAATGAGCAGTTCTTC.

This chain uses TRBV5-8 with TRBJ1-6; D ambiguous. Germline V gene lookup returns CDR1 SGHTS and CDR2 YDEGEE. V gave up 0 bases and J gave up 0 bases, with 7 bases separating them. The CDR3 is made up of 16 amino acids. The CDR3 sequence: CASSLGTSSYNSPLHF. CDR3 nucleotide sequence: TGTGCCAGCAGCTTGGGAACGAGCTCCTATAATTCACCCCTCCACTTT.

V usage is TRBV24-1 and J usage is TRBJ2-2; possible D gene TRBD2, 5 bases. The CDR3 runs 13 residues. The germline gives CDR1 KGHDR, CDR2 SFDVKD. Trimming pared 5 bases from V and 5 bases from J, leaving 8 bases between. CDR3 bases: TGTGCCACCAGTGTTGGGAGAACCGGGGAGCTGTTTTTT. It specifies CATSVGRTGELFF.

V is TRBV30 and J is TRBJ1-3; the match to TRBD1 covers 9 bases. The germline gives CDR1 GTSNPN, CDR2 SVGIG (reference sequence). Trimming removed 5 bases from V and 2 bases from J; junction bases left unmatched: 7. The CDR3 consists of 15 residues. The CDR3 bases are TGTGCCTGGGGGATTGGGACAGGGACTGGAAACACCATATATTTT. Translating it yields CAWGIGTGTGNTIYF. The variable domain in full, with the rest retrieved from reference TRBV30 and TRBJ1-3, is SQTIHQWPATLVQPVGSPLSLECTVEGTSNPNLYWYRQAAGRGLQLLFYSVGIGQISSEVPQNLSASRPQDRQFILSSKKLLLSDSGFYLCAWGIGTGTGNTIYFGEGSWLTVV.

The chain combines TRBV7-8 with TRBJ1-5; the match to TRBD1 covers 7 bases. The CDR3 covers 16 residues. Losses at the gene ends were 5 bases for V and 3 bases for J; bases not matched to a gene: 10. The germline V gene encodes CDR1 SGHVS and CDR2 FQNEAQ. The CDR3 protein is CASSLQGVGNNQPQHF. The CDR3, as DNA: TGTGCCAGCAGCCTGCAGGGGGTGGGTAACAATCAGCCCCAGCATTTT.

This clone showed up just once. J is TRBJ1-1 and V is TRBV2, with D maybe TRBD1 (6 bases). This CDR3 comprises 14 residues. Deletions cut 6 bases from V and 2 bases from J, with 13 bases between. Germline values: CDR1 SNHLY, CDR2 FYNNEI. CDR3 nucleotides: TGTGCCAGCAGGGAACAGGGCCTTAACACTGAAGCTTTCTTT. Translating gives CASREQGLNTEAFF.

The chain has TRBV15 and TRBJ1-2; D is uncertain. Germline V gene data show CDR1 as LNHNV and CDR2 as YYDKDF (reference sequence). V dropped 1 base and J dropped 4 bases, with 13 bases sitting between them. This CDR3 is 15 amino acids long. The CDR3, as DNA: TGTGCCACCAGCAGAGGTGGGCCGGCCGGCTATGGCTACACCTTC. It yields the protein CATSRGGPAGYGYTF.

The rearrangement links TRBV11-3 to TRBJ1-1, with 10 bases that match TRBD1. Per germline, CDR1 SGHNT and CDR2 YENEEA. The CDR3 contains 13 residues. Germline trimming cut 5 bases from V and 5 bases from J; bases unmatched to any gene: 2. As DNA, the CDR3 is TGTGCCAGCAGCCGGGACAGGGGAACTGAAGCTTTCTTT. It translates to CASSRDRGTEAFF.

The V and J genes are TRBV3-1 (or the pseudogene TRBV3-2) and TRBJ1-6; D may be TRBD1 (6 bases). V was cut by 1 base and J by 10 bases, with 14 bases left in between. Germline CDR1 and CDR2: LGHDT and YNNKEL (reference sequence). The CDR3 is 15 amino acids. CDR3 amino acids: CASSQADRRGSPLHF. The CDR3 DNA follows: TGTGCCAGCAGCCAAGCGGACAGAAGAGGGTCACCCCTCCACTTT.

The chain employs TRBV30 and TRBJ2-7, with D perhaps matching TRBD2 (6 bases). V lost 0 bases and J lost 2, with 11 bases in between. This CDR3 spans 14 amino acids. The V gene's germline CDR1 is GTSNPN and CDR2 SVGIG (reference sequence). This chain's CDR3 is CAWSVGDSPYEQYF. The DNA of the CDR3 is TGTGCCTGGAGTGTGGGGGACTCTCCCTACGAGCAGTACTTC.

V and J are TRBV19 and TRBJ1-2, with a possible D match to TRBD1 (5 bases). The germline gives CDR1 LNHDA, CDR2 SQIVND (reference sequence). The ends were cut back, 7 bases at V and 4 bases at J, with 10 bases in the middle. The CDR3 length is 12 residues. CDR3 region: CASTPGSYGYTF. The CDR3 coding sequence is TGTGCCAGTACTCCAGGGTCCTATGGCTACACCTTC.

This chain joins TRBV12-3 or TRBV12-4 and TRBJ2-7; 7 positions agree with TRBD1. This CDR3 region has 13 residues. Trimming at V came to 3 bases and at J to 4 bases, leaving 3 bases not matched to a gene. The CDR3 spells CASSFRQGYEQYF. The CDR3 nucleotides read TGTGCCAGCAGTTTCCGACAGGGTTACGAGCAGTACTTC.

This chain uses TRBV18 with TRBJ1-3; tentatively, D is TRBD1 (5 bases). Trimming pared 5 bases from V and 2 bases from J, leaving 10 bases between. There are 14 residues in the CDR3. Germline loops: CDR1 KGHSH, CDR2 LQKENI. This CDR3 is CASSVAGPGNTIYF. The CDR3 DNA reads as TGTGCCAGCTCAGTGGCAGGGCCTGGAAACACCATATATTTT.

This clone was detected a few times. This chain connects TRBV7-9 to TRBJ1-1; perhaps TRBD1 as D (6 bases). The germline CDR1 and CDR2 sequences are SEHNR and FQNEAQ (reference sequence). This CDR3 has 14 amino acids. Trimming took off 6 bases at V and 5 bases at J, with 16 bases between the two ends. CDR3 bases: TGTGCCAGCAGTCCTGGACAGACCCGAACTGAAGCTTTCTTT. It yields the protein CASSPGQTRTEAFF.

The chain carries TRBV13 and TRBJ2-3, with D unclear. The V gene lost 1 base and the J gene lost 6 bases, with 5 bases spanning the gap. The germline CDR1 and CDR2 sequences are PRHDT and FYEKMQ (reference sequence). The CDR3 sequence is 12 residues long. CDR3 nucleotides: TGTGCCAGCAGCTTAGCCCAGGATACGCAGTATTTT. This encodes CASSLAQDTQYF.

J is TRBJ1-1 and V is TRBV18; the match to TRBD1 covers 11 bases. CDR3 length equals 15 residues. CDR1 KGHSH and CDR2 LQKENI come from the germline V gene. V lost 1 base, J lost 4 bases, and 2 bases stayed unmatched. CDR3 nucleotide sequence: TGTGCCAGCTCACCACAGGACAGGGGGCGCACTGAAGCTTTCTTT. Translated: CASSPQDRGRTEAFF.

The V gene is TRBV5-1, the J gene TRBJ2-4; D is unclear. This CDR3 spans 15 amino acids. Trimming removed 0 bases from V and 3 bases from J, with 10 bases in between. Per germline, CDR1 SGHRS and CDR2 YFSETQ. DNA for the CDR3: TGCGCCAGCAGCTTGGCCCCGGGTCTCAAAAACATTCAGTACTTC. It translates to CASSLAPGLKNIQYF.

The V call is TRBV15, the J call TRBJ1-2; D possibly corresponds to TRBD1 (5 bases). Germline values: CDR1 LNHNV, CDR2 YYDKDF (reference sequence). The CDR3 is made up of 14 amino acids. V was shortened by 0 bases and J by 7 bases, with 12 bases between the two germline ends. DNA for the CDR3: TGTGCCACCAGCAGAGAGCTGGGACTAGTTGGCTACACCTTC. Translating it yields CATSRELGLVGYTF.

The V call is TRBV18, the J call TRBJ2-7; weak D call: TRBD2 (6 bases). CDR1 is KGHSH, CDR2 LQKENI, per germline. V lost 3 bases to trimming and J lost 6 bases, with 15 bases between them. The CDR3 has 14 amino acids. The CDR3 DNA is TGTGCCAGCTCACCCCTGAACACCGGGGGCGAGCAGTACTTC. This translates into CASSPLNTGGEQYF.

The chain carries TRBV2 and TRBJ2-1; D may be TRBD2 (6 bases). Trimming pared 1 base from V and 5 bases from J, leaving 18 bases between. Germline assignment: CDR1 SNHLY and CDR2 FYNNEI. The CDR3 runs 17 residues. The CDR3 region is CASSEVRGGFNDNEQFF. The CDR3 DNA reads TGTGCCAGCAGTGAAGTCAGAGGAGGGTTTAACGACAATGAGCAGTTCTTC.

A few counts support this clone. The DNA of the CDR3 is TGTGCCAGTAGTCGAGACTACCAGCAGCCCCAGCATTTT. It is translated as CASSRDYQQPQHF. The gene calls are TRBV19 and TRBJ1-5; D is undetermined. V lost 5 bases, J lost 7 bases, and 12 bases lay in between. The germline CDR1 and CDR2 sequences are LNHDA and SQIVND (reference sequence). This CDR3 comprises 13 residues.

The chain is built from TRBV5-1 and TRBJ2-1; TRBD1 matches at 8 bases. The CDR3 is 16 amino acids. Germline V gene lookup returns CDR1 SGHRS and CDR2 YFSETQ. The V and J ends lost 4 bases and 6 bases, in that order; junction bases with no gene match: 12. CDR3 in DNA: TGCGCCAGCAGCACCGGACAGGGAAGGCTCTCCAATGAGCAGTTCTTC. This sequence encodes CASSTGQGRLSNEQFF.

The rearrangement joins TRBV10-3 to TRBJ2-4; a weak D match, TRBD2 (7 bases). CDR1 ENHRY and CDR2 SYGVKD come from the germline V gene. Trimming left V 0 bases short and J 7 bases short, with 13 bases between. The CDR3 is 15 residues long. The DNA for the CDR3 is TGTGCCATCAGTGAGTCGACGGGGGGCGGGAACATTCAGTACTTC. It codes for CAISESTGGGNIQYF.

CDR3 sequence: CASKGQGATGELFF. Here the CDR3 DNA reads TGTGCCAGCAAAGGACAGGGGGCTACCGGGGAGCTGTTTTTT. The genes are TRBV7-2 and TRBJ2-2, with 11 bases that match TRBD1. After removal of 7 bases from V and 5 bases from J, the junction contained 3 bases not matched to a gene. The germline V gene encodes CDR1 SGHTA and CDR2 FQGNSA. This CDR3 contains 14 residues.

The chain's CDR3 is CASSILQGNQPQHF. The CDR3, as DNA: TGTGCCAGTAGTATCCTACAGGGAAATCAGCCCCAGCATTTT. This chain links TRBV19 with TRBJ1-5; TRBD1 might be the D (6 bases). This CDR3 has 14 amino acids. The germline CDR1 and CDR2 sequences are LNHDA and SQIVND (reference sequence). V was clipped by 3 bases and J by 4 bases, with 10 bases between them.